The 27 T cell receptor beta chains below were found in one sample sequenced in a study of shared clonotypes between healthy human individuals. Naive CD8 populations comprised CD45RO-negative cells positively selected for CCR7, excluding terminally differentiated effector memory CD45RA+ cells. Using immunoSEQ multiplex PCR, the repertoire was profiled, and TCRdb retains in-frame clones only, with some absent. The table records approximately 810,000 clones, 80% to 95% of them present only once. The sample comprised naive CD8+ T cells sorted from blood. The receptor source for this set is a man aged 25 to 40 in good health.

V usage is TRBV27 and J usage is TRBJ2-1, with TRBD2 matching 7 bases. There are 14 residues in the CDR3. Germline CDR1 and CDR2: MNHEY and SMNVEV (reference sequence). With 4 bases clipped from V and 3 bases from J, the junction kept 3 bases outside the gene matches. For the CDR3, the DNA is TGTGCCAGCAGTTCGGCGGGAGTCTACAATGAGCAGTTCTTC. Translated, it gives CASSSAGVYNEQFF.

The V and J genes are TRBV6-6 and TRBJ2-7; the match to TRBD1 covers 9 bases. Per germline, CDR1 MNHNY and CDR2 SVGAGI (reference sequence). The CDR3 runs to 14 residues. Trimming removed 6 bases from V and 0 bases from J; junction bases left unmatched: 3. The CDR3 reads CASRETGGSYEQYF. In nucleotides, the CDR3 is TGTGCCAGCAGGGAGACAGGGGGCTCCTACGAGCAGTACTTC.

As regards this clone: The identical CDR3 is also encoded by other nucleotide sequences in the sample. This chain joins TRBV5-6 and TRBJ2-1; D is possibly TRBD2 (5 bases). Germline lookup yields CDR1 SGHDT and CDR2 YYEEEE. The CDR3 length is 12 residues. Trimming removed 4 bases from V and 6 bases from J, with 8 bases in between. The CDR3 is CASSLSGNEQFF. Here the CDR3 DNA reads TGTGCCAGCAGCCTAAGCGGCAATGAGCAGTTCTTC.

Only one count was recorded for this clone. The chain employs TRBV19 and TRBJ2-2; D unresolved. This CDR3 spans 13 amino acids. CDR1 is LNHDA and CDR2 is SQIVND in the germline V gene (reference sequence). V lost 4 bases, J lost 5 bases, and 8 bases lay in between. In DNA form, the CDR3 reads TGTGCCAGTAGTAGGGTGGGGACCGGGGAGCTGTTTTTT. Amino acid sequence: CASSRVGTGELFF.

This clone was detected only once. The chain is built from TRBV28 and TRBJ1-2; unclear D gene. The CDR3 contains 12 residues. Deletions cut 10 bases from V and 4 bases from J, with 13 bases between. The germline gives CDR1 MDHEN, CDR2 SYDVKM. The CDR3 DNA sequence: TGTGCCACCCAGACATTTCCCTATGGCTACACCTTC. Translating it yields CATQTFPYGYTF.

This clone appeared once. The chain couples TRBV6-6 to TRBJ2-1; D unclear. The CDR3 consists of 13 residues. CDR1 MNHNY and CDR2 SVGAGI come from the germline V gene (reference sequence). V was pared by 7 bases and J by 8 bases, with 15 bases between. The CDR3 loop reads CASKPTSFDEQFF. DNA for the CDR3: TGTGCCAGCAAGCCCACTTCATTCGATGAGCAGTTCTTC.

The rearrangement joins TRBV15 to TRBJ2-3; the match to TRBD2 covers 14 bases. With V trimmed by 2 bases and J by 0 bases, 10 bases remained unmatched. The CDR3 is 20 residues long. CDR1 is LNHNV, CDR2 YYDKDF, per germline (reference sequence). This CDR3 reads CATSRTRGLAGASSTDTQYF. As DNA, the CDR3 is TGTGCCACCAGCAGAACCCGGGGACTAGCGGGGGCCTCTAGCACAGATACGCAGTATTTT.

This clone was seen once. The CDR3 coding sequence is TGCAGCGTTGAGGGGGACAAAAACATTCAGTACTTC. Translated, it gives CSVEGDKNIQYF. V gene TRBV29-1 combines with J gene TRBJ2-4; D tentatively reads TRBD1 or TRBD2 (5 bases each). Germline CDR1 and CDR2: SQVTM and ANQGSEA. The CDR3 loop spans 12 amino acids. Trimming stripped 3 bases from V and 3 bases from J, with 6 bases between. The whole variable domain, filled in from reference TRBV29-1 and TRBJ2-4, reads SAVISQKPSRDICQRGTSLTIQCQVDSQVTMMFWYRQQPGQSLTLIATANQGSEATYESGFVIDKFPISRPNLTFSTLTVSNMSPEDSSIYLCSVEGDKNIQYFGAGTRLSVL.

Note on this clone: The same CDR3 is also encoded by other DNA sequences in this sample. This sequence joins TRBV9 and TRBJ2-7; 7 bases agree with TRBD2. This CDR3 has 16 amino acids. With 0 bases clipped from V and 4 bases from J, the junction kept 10 bases outside the gene matches. Germline V gives CDR1 SGDLS, CDR2 YYNGEE. CDR3: CASSVGGGLAEYEQYF. The CDR3 nucleotides are TGTGCCAGCAGCGTAGGAGGAGGCCTAGCGGAGTACGAGCAGTACTTC.

A word on this clone: At one end the junction does not follow the germline gene, possibly because of a read error. The J gene is TRBJ2-2, the V gene TRBV19, with TRBD2 identical over 8 bases. In germline, CDR1 is LNHDA, CDR2 SQIVND (reference sequence). The CDR3 extends over 17 amino acids. This CDR3 reads CASSIDEAGGITGELFF. The DNA for the CDR3 is TGCGCCAGTAGTATTGATGAGGCGGGAGGAATCACCGGGGAGCTGTTTTTT.

This chain links TRBV28 with TRBJ1-5, with TRBD1 matching 8 bases. Germline V gene sequence: CDR1 MDHEN, CDR2 SYDVKM. Unmatched junction bases numbered 10, after V lost 9 bases and J lost 6 bases. This CDR3 is built from 14 residues. CDR3 loop: CASHNQGARQPQHF. In DNA form, the CDR3 reads TGTGCCAGTCATAACCAGGGGGCTCGTCAGCCCCAGCATTTT. The full variable domain, in which reference TRBV28 and TRBJ1-5 provide the parts outside the CDR3, is DVKVTQSSRYLVKRTGEKVFLECVQDMDHENMFWYRQDPGLGLRLIYFSYDVKMKEKGDIPEGYSVSREKKERFSLILESASTNQTSMYLCASHNQGARQPQHFGDGTRLSIL.

This sequence joins TRBV2 and TRBJ2-7, with 8 bases aligning to TRBD1. CDR3 length: 16 amino acids. V gave up 4 bases and J gave up 0 bases; unmatched junction bases: 8. Germline-derived CDR1 and CDR2 are SNHLY and FYNNEI. The CDR3 spells CASSGNRDRISYEQYF. The CDR3 DNA reads as TGTGCCAGCAGTGGTAACCGGGACAGGATCTCCTACGAGCAGTACTTC.

The chain links TRBV5-6 to TRBJ2-7; TRBD2 aligns across 8 bases. The germline V gene has CDR1 SGHDT and CDR2 YYEEEE. Losses at the gene ends were 2 bases for V and 5 bases for J; bases not matched to a gene: 3. This CDR3 has 13 amino acids. For the CDR3, the DNA is TGTGCCAGCAGCTTCAGCGGGAGCCACGAGCAGTACTTC. This translates into CASSFSGSHEQYF.

As regards this clone: Other DNA sequences in the sample encode the same CDR3. The V call is TRBV27, the J call TRBJ2-7, with a tentative D call TRBD2 (5 bases). Trimming removed 5 bases at V and 0 bases at J, with 8 bases between. The CDR3 has 13 residues. Germline loops: CDR1 MNHEY, CDR2 SMNVEV (reference sequence). The CDR3, as DNA: TGTGCCAGCAGTCCGGGGAGCTCCTACGAGCAGTACTTC. Its translation: CASSPGSSYEQYF.

The J gene is TRBJ2-5, the V gene TRBV7-6; 7 nucleotides line up with TRBD1. After removal of 5 bases from V and 4 bases from J, the junction contained 10 bases not matched to a gene. Germline V CDR1 and CDR2: SGHVS, FNYEAQ. This CDR3 has 15 residues. CDR3 DNA: TGTGCCAGCAGCCGAAGACAGGGTGGTTCAGAGACCCAGTACTTC. Its protein product is CASSRRQGGSETQYF.

This sequence joins TRBV9 and TRBJ2-1, with D possibly TRBD2 on 5 matching bases. Trimming took off 7 bases at V and 10 bases at J, with 12 bases between the two ends. This CDR3 contains 11 residues. Germline CDR1 SGDLS, CDR2 YYNGEE. CDR3 protein: CASGWSGEQFF. The CDR3 DNA reads as TGTGCCAGCGGATGGTCGGGGGAGCAGTTCTTC.

The rearrangement links TRBV19 to TRBJ2-1; no clear D. This CDR3 contains 17 residues. The ends were cut back, 1 base at V and 0 bases at J, with 13 bases in the middle. Germline lookup yields CDR1 LNHDA and CDR2 SQIVND (reference sequence). The CDR3: CASSIATDRSSYNEQFF. The DNA for the CDR3 is TGTGCCAGTAGTATAGCGACGGACCGCAGCTCCTACAATGAGCAGTTCTTC.

The V and J genes are TRBV7-6 and TRBJ1-5; perhaps TRBD1 as D (6 bases). Germline CDR1 SGHVS, CDR2 FNYEAQ. Trimming shortened V by 5 bases and J by 3 bases, and 11 bases separated the two germline ends. The CDR3 has 14 residues. CDR3 amino acids: CASSQGQYNQPQHF. CDR3 nucleotide sequence: TGTGCCAGCAGCCAAGGACAGTACAATCAGCCCCAGCATTTT. The variable domain in full, with the rest retrieved from reference TRBV7-6 and TRBJ1-5, is GAGVSQSPRYKVTKRGQDVALRCDPISGHVSLYWYRQALGQGPEFLTYFNYEAQQDKSGLPNDRFSAERPEGSISTLTIQRTEQRDSAMYRCASSQGQYNQPQHFGDGTRLSIL.

The rearrangement uses TRBV6-5 and TRBJ2-6; D uncertain. CDR1 is MNHEY, CDR2 SVGAGI, per germline. The CDR3 length is 16 residues. Deletions cut 1 base from V and 0 bases from J, with 7 bases between. CDR3 coding DNA: TGTGCCAGCAGTTACTTAAGACCCTCTGGGGCCAACGTCCTGACTTTC. Its protein product is CASSYLRPSGANVLTF.

Regarding this clone: With a much larger clone just one base away, this may be a read error. The V and J genes are TRBV5-5 and TRBJ1-4; 7 positions agree with TRBD1. The CDR3 has 16 amino acids. The J segment lost 0 bases and the V segment lost 3 bases, leaving 5 bases of the junction unmatched. CDR1 is SGHKS and CDR2 is YYEKEE in the germline V gene (reference sequence). The CDR3 bases are TGTGCCAGCAGCTCTGGACAGGTTGCAACTAATGAAAAACTGTTTTTT. Translation gives CASSSGQVATNEKLFF.

The chain couples TRBV5-5 to TRBJ2-7, with D perhaps matching TRBD2 (6 bases). Germline lookup yields CDR1 SGHKS and CDR2 YYEKEE (reference sequence). V dropped 0 bases and J dropped 4 bases, with 14 bases sitting between them. This CDR3 has 15 amino acids. The CDR3 nucleotides are TGTGCCAGCAGCTTGGTACACCCAGGGACTTACGAGCAGTACTTC. Translation gives CASSLVHPGTYEQYF.

The chain couples TRBV13 to TRBJ2-3; D uncertain. There are 12 residues in the CDR3. Deletions cut 6 bases from V and 7 bases from J, with 11 bases between. In germline, CDR1 is PRHDT, CDR2 FYEKMQ (reference sequence). This chain's CDR3 is CASSSGAYTQYF. The DNA for the CDR3 is TGTGCCAGCAGTTCCGGAGCTTATACGCAGTATTTT.

The genes are TRBV5-8 and TRBJ1-5; D is undetermined. Trimming left V 7 bases short and J 5 bases short, with 19 bases between. The CDR3 sequence is 15 residues long. CDR1 is SGHTS, CDR2 YDEGEE, per germline. The CDR3 nucleotides are TGTGCCAGCCGATCCCGTCAAGGTCCCTATCAGCCCCAGCATTTT. It translates to CASRSRQGPYQPQHF.

The chain links TRBV6-1 to TRBJ2-7; D gene uncertain. V lost 7 bases and J lost 0, with 10 bases in between. This CDR3 is 13 amino acids long. The germline CDR1 and CDR2 sequences are MNHNS and SASEGT. CDR3 region: CASTPIASYEQYF. CDR3 DNA: TGTGCCAGCACCCCCATAGCCTCCTACGAGCAGTACTTC.

The chain combines TRBV7-9 with TRBJ2-7, with 8 bases that match TRBD1. CDR1 and CDR2 (germline): SEHNR, FQNEAQ (reference sequence). The CDR3 consists of 15 residues. The V segment lost 5 bases and the J segment 4 bases; nucleotides outside the gene matches: 10. CDR3 sequence reads: CASSPGQGVMYEQYF. Here the CDR3 DNA reads TGTGCCAGCAGCCCCGGACAGGGAGTGATGTACGAGCAGTACTTC.

The chain couples TRBV11-2 to TRBJ2-3, with D unresolved. V was clipped by 4 bases and J by 1 base, with 9 bases between them. CDR3 length: 14 residues. Germline V lookup: CDR1 SGHAT, CDR2 FQNNGV. The CDR3 here is CASSSGLGTDTQYF. DNA for the CDR3: TGTGCCAGCAGCTCCGGGTTGGGCACAGATACGCAGTATTTT.

The chain links TRBV7-9 to TRBJ2-7; no clear D. With 4 bases removed from V and 2 bases from J, the gap between germline ends came to 12 bases. CDR1 SEHNR and CDR2 FQNEAQ come from the germline V gene (reference sequence). The CDR3 runs 14 residues. CDR3: CASSSDGFPYEQYF. The CDR3 bases are TGTGCCAGCAGCTCGGACGGGTTTCCCTACGAGCAGTACTTC.